This TCR beta chain comes out of a study of T cells in Graves' hyperthyroidism and ophthalmopathy. Subjects aged 18 to 65 presented with newly diagnosed hyperthyroidism of less than 2 months' duration. Study conclusions and caveats: Most thyroid-expanded clonotypes above 0.001 were also found in blood.

Amplified regions were TCR beta CDR3 sequences from RNA transcripts. The study used the HTBI primer set for a first-round RT-PCR of the TCR CDR3. TCRdb re-called the multiplex PCR reads through MiXCR, storing one row per CDR3 protein. The sample lists a few hundred thousand distinct CDR3 sequences; 35% to 55% were seen once. As to this clonotype: The target antigen is unknown.

Sequences were obtained from peripheral blood or thyroid tissue (not recorded which). This receptor was obtained from a woman between 18 and 29 years old with Graves' hyperthyroidism.

CDR3 sequence: CSVEDVGDTEAFF. CDR3 sequence (DNA): TGCAGCGTTGAAGATGTGGGGGACACTGAAGCTTTCTTT. The chain links TRBV29-1 to TRBJ1-1, with D possibly being TRBD1 (5 bases). CDR1 and CDR2 (germline): SQVTM, ANQGSEA. The germline V and J ends were trimmed by 0 bases and 3 bases, with 8 bases remaining between them. The CDR3 length is 13 residues.